One sample yielded the 17 T cell receptor beta chains listed below, sequenced in a study of T cells after yellow fever vaccination. TCRdb ran MiXCR on the 5' RACE reads and lists one entry per CDR3 protein. The data show 500,000 to 550,000 distinct CDR3 sequences, just over 20% seen once. The sequences come from PBMCs, collected 21 days after the first yellow fever vaccination. These receptors all stem from a man younger than 35 who received the YFV17D yellow fever vaccine.

In its sample, this clonotype was seen a few times. The CDR3 reads CASSLENWDNEQFF. CDR3 sequence (DNA): TGCGCCAGCAGCTTGGAAAACTGGGACAATGAGCAGTTCTTC. This rearrangement joins TRBV5-1 to TRBJ2-1; D is ambiguous. The CDR3 runs 14 residues. V lost 0 bases, J lost 5 bases, and 9 bases lay in between. Germline loops: CDR1 SGHRS, CDR2 YFSETQ.

J is TRBJ2-1 and V is TRBV27, with a possible D match to TRBD1 (6 bases). The CDR3 is made up of 15 amino acids. Looked up from germline, CDR1 is MNHEY and CDR2 is SMNVEV (reference sequence). The V and J ends lost 5 bases and 1 base respectively, with 12 bases between them. CDR3 bases: TGTGCCAGCAGTAGAGGACAGCGTTCCTACAATGAGCAGTTCTTC. Protein product: CASSRGQRSYNEQFF.

This chain links TRBV5-1 with TRBJ2-5; D could derive from TRBD1 or TRBD2 (5 bases each). Germline-derived CDR1 and CDR2 are SGHRS and YFSETQ. The ends were cut back, 3 bases at V and 0 bases at J, with 9 bases in the middle. The CDR3 is made up of 14 amino acids. The CDR3 here is CASSSGTDQETQYF. CDR3 DNA: TGCGCCAGCAGCTCGGGGACGGACCAAGAGACCCAGTACTTC.

The rearrangement uses TRBV12-3 or TRBV12-4 and TRBJ2-2, with TRBD1 as a possible D gene (6 bases). CDR3 size: 14 residues. V gave up 3 bases and J gave up 4 bases, with 9 bases separating them. The CDR3 DNA reads as TGTGCCAGCAGTTTTACAGGGCCCACCGGGGAGCTGTTTTTT. This translates into CASSFTGPTGELFF.

The chain couples TRBV7-9 to TRBJ1-4; the D gene is possibly TRBD1 (5 bases). The CDR3 runs 14 residues. Germline V gene lookup returns CDR1 SEHNR and CDR2 FQNEAQ (reference sequence). V lost 5 bases and J lost 1, with 8 bases in between. CDR3 sequence (DNA): TGTGCCAGCAGCCGGGGGGGAACTAATGAAAAACTGTTTTTT. This gives the protein CASSRGGTNEKLFF.

This clonotype was counted between two and nine times. The gene calls are TRBV7-2 and TRBJ2-7; 7 nucleotides line up with TRBD2. This CDR3 region has 14 residues. Germline CDR1 is SGHTA and CDR2 is FQGNSA. Losses at the gene ends were 6 bases for V and 0 bases for J; bases not matched to a gene: 5. DNA for the CDR3: TGTGCCAGCAGGCGGGACTACAGCTCCTACGAGCAGTACTTC. Its protein is CASRRDYSSYEQYF.

This clonotype was recorded at least ten times. The chain combines TRBV24-1 with TRBJ2-5; D gene unclear. With 2 bases removed from V and 4 bases from J, the gap between germline ends came to 4 bases. The germline V gene encodes CDR1 KGHDR and CDR2 SFDVKD. The CDR3 is 12 residues long. The CDR3 is CATSDWGETQYF. CDR3 nucleotide sequence: TGTGCCACCAGTGATTGGGGAGAGACCCAGTACTTC.

The rearrangement uses TRBV20-1 and TRBJ2-7; D is unclear. With 0 bases removed from V and 2 bases from J, the gap between germline ends came to 8 bases. Germline V gene sequence: CDR1 DFQATT, CDR2 SNEGSKA (reference sequence). The CDR3 is 13 residues long. Here the CDR3 DNA reads TGCAGTGCTAGAGAGATGGGAACCTACGAGCAGTACGTC. Residues: CSAREMGTYEQYV.

The genes are TRBV25-1 and TRBJ2-1; TRBD2 matches at 8 bases. This CDR3 has 14 residues. CDR1 is MGHDK and CDR2 is SYGVNS in the germline V gene. V lost 4 bases, J lost 5 bases, and 4 bases stayed unmatched. DNA of the CDR3: TGTGCCAGCAGTGTCAGCGGGGGAGACAATGAGCAGTTCTTC. Its protein product is CASSVSGGDNEQFF.

This rearrangement joins TRBV5-1 to TRBJ2-2, with D tentatively TRBD2 (6 bases). Germline CDR1 SGHRS, CDR2 YFSETQ. Trimming shortened V by 5 bases and J by 1 base, and 15 bases separated the two germline ends. The CDR3 totals 16 residues. The CDR3 DNA reads as TGCGCCAGCAGTCTGTTGTTCGGGGGGAACACCGGGGAGCTGTTTTTT. This encodes CASSLLFGGNTGELFF. The full variable domain, completed using reference TRBV5-1 and TRBJ2-2, is KAGVTQTPRYLIKTRGQQVTLSCSPISGHRSVSWYQQTPGQGLQFLFEYFSETQRNKGNFPGRFSGRQFSNSRSEMNVSTLELGDSALYLCASSLLFGGNTGELFFGEGSRLTVL.

The rearrangement joins TRBV19 to TRBJ1-5; D is unclear. CDR1 LNHDA and CDR2 SQIVND come from the germline V gene (reference sequence). The CDR3 loop spans 15 amino acids. V was shortened by 3 bases and J by 2 bases, with 11 bases between the two germline ends. The CDR3, as DNA: TGTGCCAGTAGTATCTCCCGGGGAGGCAATCAGCCCCAGCATTTT. This gives the protein CASSISRGGNQPQHF.

V usage is TRBV5-1 and J usage is TRBJ2-2; 8 bases match TRBD1. The CDR3 spans 14 residues. Germline CDR1 reads SGHRS; CDR2 reads YFSETQ. V was pared by 3 bases and J by 9 bases, with 7 bases of the junction left unmatched. The CDR3 sequence: CASSSGQGARELFF. The DNA for the CDR3 is TGCGCCAGCAGCTCAGGACAGGGTGCACGGGAGCTGTTTTTT. Supplemented by reference TRBV5-1 and TRBJ2-2, the full variable domain reads KAGVTQTPRYLIKTRGQQVTLSCSPISGHRSVSWYQQTPGQGLQFLFEYFSETQRNKGNFPGRFSGRQFSNSRSEMNVSTLELGDSALYLCASSSGQGARELFFGEGSRLTVL.

This clonotype appeared a few times. The CDR3 loop is CASSRVSRNQPQHF. In DNA, the CDR3 is TGTGCCAGTAGTAGGGTCAGTCGCAATCAGCCCCAGCATTTT. The chain combines TRBV19 with TRBJ1-5; D gene unclear. From germline, CDR1 is LNHDA and CDR2 SQIVND (reference sequence). Trimming took off 4 bases at V and 2 bases at J, with 9 bases between the two ends. This CDR3 comprises 14 residues.

This chain links TRBV6-1 with TRBJ1-6; D remains ambiguous. This CDR3 has 15 residues. The germline V gene encodes CDR1 MNHNS and CDR2 SASEGT. The V end was cut by 4 bases, the J end by 4 bases, with 11 bases between. The DNA for the CDR3 is TGTGCCAGCAGTGTTCAACGGACTTATAATTCACCCCTCCACTTT. It translates to CASSVQRTYNSPLHF.

The V call is TRBV12-3 or TRBV12-4, the J call TRBJ2-1, with D possibly being TRBD1 or TRBD2 (5 bases each). V lost 5 bases and J 9 bases, leaving 11 bases between the germline ends. This CDR3 region has 12 residues. CDR3 sequence (DNA): TGTGCCAGCAGTCCGAGGGACGGTGAGCAGTTCTTC. This gives the protein CASSPRDGEQFF.

V and J are TRBV7-6 and TRBJ2-5; D may correspond to TRBD1 or TRBD2 (6 bases each). The CDR3 extends over 13 amino acids. Looked up from germline, CDR1 is SGHVS and CDR2 is FNYEAQ. With 0 bases removed from V and 11 bases from J, the gap between germline ends came to 13 bases. CDR3 nucleotides: TGTGCCAGCAGCTTAGCGTCGTCGGGGGCGCAGTACTTC. The encoded protein is CASSLASSGAQYF.

V gene TRBV13 combines with J gene TRBJ2-4, with 7 bases matching TRBD2. The CDR3 length is 14 residues. The germline CDR1 and CDR2 sequences are PRHDT and FYEKMQ (reference sequence). Losses at the gene ends were 5 bases for V and 7 bases for J; bases not matched to a gene: 8. In nucleotides, the CDR3 is TGTGCCAGCAGCAACCCTAGCGGCGGTAACATTCAGTACTTC. This translates into CASSNPSGGNIQYF.